These T cell receptor beta chains were read from a single sample in a study of blood T cells in healthy people across ages. TCRdb redid the calling of the 5' RACE reads with MiXCR, one entry per CDR3 protein. Counted here are about 640,000 distinct CDR3 sequences, approximately 59% occurring once; the ten biggest clones make up roughly 34%. Material for sequencing was blood. The receptor set was obtained from a man aged 55 to 70 in good health. Each CDR3 is given with its conserved first and last residue. Fields, in order: D gene, clone size, V gene, J gene, CDR3 DNA, CDR3 protein. The D gene is left open where the match is weak. Size tells how often a clone was seen (once, few, many) or the class of an expanded clone, and some rows leave it out.

d_gene: TRBD2; abundance: once; v_gene: TRBV20-1; j_gene: TRBJ2-3; CDR3nt: TGCAGTGCCACACTCCTCGCGGGGGGGCGGTCAGATACGCAGTATTTT; CDR3aa: CSATLLAGGRSDTQYF
d_gene: TRBD1; abundance: NA; v_gene: TRBV6-6; j_gene: TRBJ2-2; CDR3nt: TGTGCCAGCGGTCCGGGACAGACCGGGGAGCTGTTTTTT; CDR3aa: CASGPGQTGELFF
d_gene: TRBD1; abundance: NA; v_gene: TRBV28; j_gene: TRBJ2-5; CDR3nt: TGTGCCAGCAGTCAGACAGGGGTCCCAGAGACCCAGTACTTC; CDR3aa: CASSQTGVPETQYF
d_gene: TRBD2; abundance: NA; v_gene: TRBV20-1; j_gene: TRBJ2-5; CDR3nt: TGCAGTGCCGATATTGGAAGCGGGGGGGCCTTTCGCAATGAGCAGTACTTC; CDR3aa: CSADIGSGGAFRNEQYF
d_gene: TRBD1; abundance: NA; v_gene: TRBV5-1; j_gene: TRBJ2-1; CDR3nt: TGCGCCAGCAGCGGGGACAGGGGGCTCACGTCCTACAATGAGCAGTTCTTC; CDR3aa: CASSGDRGLTSYNEQFF
d_gene: NA; abundance: NA; v_gene: TRBV10-3; j_gene: TRBJ2-5; CDR3nt: TGTGCCATCAGCCCACAGGGCCGGGAGACCCAGTACTTC; CDR3aa: CAISPQGRETQYF
d_gene: NA; abundance: once; v_gene: TRBV15; j_gene: TRBJ2-1; CDR3nt: TGTGCCACCAGCAGAGATCCCATAGGTGAGCAGTTCTTC; CDR3aa: CATSRDPIGEQFF
d_gene: NA; abundance: NA; v_gene: TRBV12-5; j_gene: TRBJ2-1; CDR3nt: TGTGCTAGTGGTTACGGGCGGGGCCGCTACAATGAGCAGTTCTTC; CDR3aa: CASGYGRGRYNEQFF
d_gene: TRBD2; abundance: NA; v_gene: TRBV6-2/TRBV6-3; j_gene: TRBJ2-5; CDR3nt: TGTGCCAGCAGTTACGGCGGGGGGGCCATCCAAGAGACCCAGTACTTC; CDR3aa: CASSYGGGAIQETQYF
d_gene: TRBD1; abundance: once; v_gene: TRBV2; j_gene: TRBJ1-4; CDR3nt: TGTGCCAGCAGTAGGGACAGGTACAATGAAAAACTGTTTTTT; CDR3aa: CASSRDRYNEKLFF
d_gene: TRBD2; abundance: NA; v_gene: TRBV15; j_gene: TRBJ2-1; CDR3nt: TGTGCCACCAGCAGAGACCTACTAGCGGCCCAATACAATGAGCAGTTCTTC; CDR3aa: CATSRDLLAAQYNEQFF
d_gene: NA; abundance: NA; v_gene: TRBV20-1; j_gene: TRBJ2-1; CDR3nt: TGCAGTGCTAGAGTGGGGAGTAGCGATGAGCAGTTCTTC; CDR3aa: CSARVGSSDEQFF
d_gene: NA; abundance: once; v_gene: TRBV6-5; j_gene: TRBJ2-7; CDR3nt: TGTGCCAGCAGTACCTTCCGAGGGATCCCTTCCTACGAGCAGTACTTC; CDR3aa: CASSTFRGIPSYEQYF
d_gene: NA; abundance: NA; v_gene: TRBV5-1; j_gene: TRBJ1-1; CDR3nt: TGCGCCAGCAGCTTGGGCCCCCTGACGAACACTGAAGCTTTCTTT; CDR3aa: CASSLGPLTNTEAFF
d_gene: TRBD1; abundance: few; v_gene: TRBV27; j_gene: TRBJ2-7; CDR3nt: TGTGCCAGCAGTCCCGGGACAGGGGTTTTGGACGAGCAGTACTTC; CDR3aa: CASSPGTGVLDEQYF
d_gene: NA; abundance: NA; v_gene: TRBV6-6; j_gene: TRBJ2-5; CDR3nt: TGTGCCAGCAGTTACAGGGGGGCGTACCAAGAGACCCAGTACTTC; CDR3aa: CASSYRGAYQETQYF
d_gene: TRBD1; abundance: NA; v_gene: TRBV2; j_gene: TRBJ2-1; CDR3nt: TGTGCCAGCAGTGAAGGGACCGGGACAGGGATCTACAATGAGCAGTTCTTC; CDR3aa: CASSEGTGTGIYNEQFF
d_gene: NA; abundance: few; v_gene: TRBV15; j_gene: TRBJ1-2; CDR3nt: TGTGCCACCAGCAGAGATGGGGGGGGCTATGGCTACACCTTC; CDR3aa: CATSRDGGGYGYTF
d_gene: NA; abundance: NA; v_gene: TRBV6-1; j_gene: TRBJ1-2; CDR3nt: TGTGCCAGCAAGAGGGGACGGGAAGGGATCTATGGCTACACCTTC; CDR3aa: CASKRGREGIYGYTF
d_gene: NA; abundance: once; v_gene: TRBV10-1; j_gene: TRBJ1-1; CDR3nt: TGCGCCAGCAGTGGGACTTGGAACACTGAAGCTTTCTTT; CDR3aa: CASSGTWNTEAFF
d_gene: TRBD2; abundance: NA; v_gene: TRBV6-5; j_gene: TRBJ2-3; CDR3nt: TGTGCCAGCAGTTACCGGGCTAGCGGGGAGCAAGATACGCAGTATTTT; CDR3aa: CASSYRASGEQDTQYF
d_gene: NA; abundance: NA; v_gene: TRBV6-5; j_gene: TRBJ1-4; CDR3nt: TGTGCCAGCAGGCGGACAGAGTCTAATGAAAAACTGTTTTTT; CDR3aa: CASRRTESNEKLFF
d_gene: NA; abundance: NA; v_gene: TRBV6-1; j_gene: TRBJ2-1; CDR3nt: TGTGCCAGCAGTGCCACACAGGGTTCCTACAATGAGCAGTTCTTC; CDR3aa: CASSATQGSYNEQFF
d_gene: TRBD2; abundance: NA; v_gene: TRBV4-2; j_gene: TRBJ2-2; CDR3nt: TGTGCCAGCAGCCAAGGGGAACCGGGGGGGACGACCGGGGAGCTGTTTTTT; CDR3aa: CASSQGEPGGTTGELFF
d_gene: TRBD1; abundance: NA; v_gene: TRBV7-8; j_gene: TRBJ1-1; CDR3nt: TGTGCCGGCCTAGATCAGGGGGGCACTGAAGCTTTCTTT; CDR3aa: CAGLDQGGTEAFF
d_gene: NA; abundance: NA; v_gene: TRBV7-9; j_gene: TRBJ1-2; CDR3nt: TGTGCCAGCAGCCCGGACGGCTATGGCTACACCTTC; CDR3aa: CASSPDGYGYTF
d_gene: NA; abundance: NA; v_gene: TRBV2; j_gene: TRBJ2-1; CDR3nt: TGTGCCAGCAGACGGGACTCGCAATCCTCACAGTTCTTC; CDR3aa: CASRRDSQSSQFF
d_gene: TRBD2; abundance: NA; v_gene: TRBV12-3/TRBV12-4; j_gene: TRBJ2-1; CDR3nt: TGTGCCAGCAGTTTCAATTCGCGGGGGGTTCTCCCTTTGTTCTTC; CDR3aa: CASSFNSRGVLPLFF
d_gene: NA; abundance: NA; v_gene: TRBV7-9; j_gene: TRBJ2-1; CDR3nt: TGTGCCAGCGGTTGGTTCGGGACTGACGCTTACAATGAGCAGTTCTTC; CDR3aa: CASGWFGTDAYNEQFF
d_gene: NA; abundance: NA; v_gene: TRBV6-6; j_gene: TRBJ2-6; CDR3nt: TGTGCCAGCAGTTACTACGGCAGGGGAGGTGGGGCCAACGTCCTGACTTTC; CDR3aa: CASSYYGRGGGANVLTF